The 19 T cell receptor beta chains below were found in one sample sequenced in a study of early T cells in non-severe SARS-CoV-2 infection. Via MiXCR, TCRdb re-called the 5' RACE reads, giving one row per CDR3 protein. The sample shows 70,000 to 90,000 distinct CDR3 sequences, more than 13% of them seen only once. Sequenced material: whole blood. These receptors originate from an adult who was a healthcare worker with PCR-confirmed SARS-CoV-2 infection or an uninfected control (not recorded which).

In this sample, this clonotype turned up a few times. The chain combines TRBV4-2 with TRBJ2-7; D is undetermined. Per the germline V gene, CDR1 is LGHNA and CDR2 is YNFKEQ. V gave up 4 bases and J gave up 5 bases, with 12 bases separating them. This CDR3 has 13 residues. The CDR3 sequence: CASSRTRRDEQYF. For the CDR3, the DNA is TGTGCCAGCAGCCGCACACGGCGCGACGAGCAGTACTTC.

The J gene is TRBJ2-7, the V gene TRBV5-1; 8 nucleotides line up with TRBD1. CDR1 is SGHRS and CDR2 is YFSETQ in the germline V gene. The junction had 3 bases not matched to a gene; V was cut back by 4 bases and J by 3 bases. This CDR3 comprises 13 residues. CDR3 DNA sequence: TGCGCCAGCAGCCGACAGGGGAGCTACGAGCAGTACTTC. Translating gives CASSRQGSYEQYF.

The genes are TRBV20-1 and TRBJ2-3; 11 nucleotides agree with TRBD2. The trim removed 3 bases at V and 8 bases at J, leaving 7 bases unmatched. The germline V gene has CDR1 DFQATT and CDR2 SNEGSKA (reference sequence). The CDR3 spans 14 residues. CDR3 sequence: CSASNLLAGGTQYF. The CDR3 DNA sequence: TGCAGTGCTAGTAATTTGCTAGCGGGAGGTACGCAGTATTTT.

This chain links TRBV30 with TRBJ2-2; D not certain. Trimming cost V 0 bases and J 4 bases, with 6 bases left between them. Germline CDR1 and CDR2: GTSNPN and SVGIG (reference sequence). The CDR3 is 13 residues long. CDR3 sequence reads: CAWSVRVTGELFF. Here the CDR3 DNA reads TGTGCCTGGAGTGTCCGGGTCACCGGGGAGCTGTTTTTT.

This clonotype came up a few times. The rearrangement uses TRBV4-1 and TRBJ2-2, with D hard to call. This CDR3 has 14 amino acids. V lost 5 bases, J lost 3 bases, and 10 bases lay in between. Per germline, CDR1 MGHRA and CDR2 YSYEKL. CDR3 sequence reads: CASSVHGHTGELFF. Here the CDR3 DNA reads TGCGCCAGCAGCGTACATGGGCACACCGGGGAGCTGTTTTTT.

V and J are TRBV5-1 and TRBJ1-3; D unresolved. Trimming stripped 2 bases from V and 0 bases from J, with 9 bases between. CDR3 size: 15 residues. Germline V gives CDR1 SGHRS, CDR2 YFSETQ. The CDR3 DNA reads as TGCGCCAGCAGCTTCTTACCGATCTCTGGAAACACCATATATTTT. It yields the protein CASSFLPISGNTIYF. Complete variable domain (other parts from reference TRBV5-1 and TRBJ1-3): KAGVTQTPRYLIKTRGQQVTLSCSPISGHRSVSWYQQTPGQGLQFLFEYFSETQRNKGNFPGRFSGRQFSNSRSEMNVSTLELGDSALYLCASSFLPISGNTIYFGEGSWLTVV.

This clonotype was counted between two and nine times. The V and J genes are TRBV28 and TRBJ2-7; 8 positions agree with TRBD2. Germline V gene lookup returns CDR1 MDHEN and CDR2 SYDVKM. Trimming removed 2 bases from V and 2 bases from J; junction bases left unmatched: 2. The CDR3 is made up of 14 amino acids. The CDR3 loop reads CASSLPGLAYEQYF. CDR3 sequence (DNA): TGTGCCAGCAGTTTACCGGGACTAGCCTACGAGCAGTACTTC.

This clonotype came up many times. The V call is TRBV6-1, the J call TRBJ1-2; the match to TRBD1 covers 9 bases. The CDR3 consists of 13 residues. Germline V lookup: CDR1 MNHNS, CDR2 SASEGT. The junction had 6 bases not matched to a gene; V was cut back by 6 bases and J by 7 bases. Here the CDR3 reads CASRLDRGRGYTF. In DNA, the CDR3 is TGTGCCAGCAGACTGGACAGGGGTCGTGGCTACACCTTC.

In its sample, this clonotype was seen a few times. The chain has TRBV29-1 and TRBJ1-1, with D perhaps TRBD1 (6 bases). The CDR3 is 10 residues long. Trimming left V 7 bases short and J 9 bases short, with 12 bases between. The V gene's germline CDR1 is SQVTM and CDR2 ANQGSEA. CDR3 residues: CSGQEEKAFF. Here the CDR3 DNA reads TGCAGCGGACAGGAAGAGAAAGCTTTCTTT.

This clonotype showed up just a few times. V and J are TRBV19 and TRBJ2-5, with D perhaps TRBD2 (6 bases). Germline CDR1 is LNHDA and CDR2 is SQIVND (reference sequence). The CDR3 covers 14 residues. V was pared by 9 bases and J by 4 bases, with 18 bases between. The DNA of the CDR3 is TGTGCCAGCCCGGGACTTCGACGTCCAGAGACCCAGTACTTC. It translates to CASPGLRRPETQYF.

The chain employs TRBV11-2 and TRBJ2-1; D gene unclear. Trimming took off 5 bases at V and 10 bases at J, with 21 bases between the two ends. The CDR3 is 15 amino acids. CDR1 is SGHAT, CDR2 FQNNGV, per germline. The CDR3 sequence is CASSRTQTRSYEQFF. As DNA, the CDR3 is TGTGCCAGCAGCCGAACTCAGACTCGATCGTACGAGCAGTTCTTC.

There are a few counts of this clonotype. The chain carries TRBV18 and TRBJ2-7; no clear D gene. The CDR3 totals 15 residues. Per germline, CDR1 KGHSH and CDR2 LQKENI. The V end was cut by 3 bases, the J end by 0 bases, with 12 bases between. This CDR3 is CASSPRTSSSYEQYF. For the CDR3, the DNA is TGTGCCAGCTCACCCAGGACCTCAAGCTCCTACGAGCAGTACTTC.

This clonotype has more than one count but fewer than ten. V is TRBV6-2 or TRBV6-3 and J is TRBJ1-5; TRBD1 aligns across 7 bases. Per germline, CDR1 MNHEY and CDR2 SVGEGT. The CDR3 has 18 residues. J was trimmed by 0 bases and V by 5 bases; bases with no gene match: 13. The CDR3 DNA reads as TGTGCCAGCAGTAGGCCCCGGACAGGAGTTTATAGCAATCAGCCCCAGCATTTT. This translates into CASSRPRTGVYSNQPQHF.

This clonotype has only a few counts. The V call is TRBV28, the J call TRBJ1-5; D not certain. With 10 bases removed from V and 1 base from J, the gap between germline ends came to 11 bases. The CDR3 has 13 residues. In germline, CDR1 is MDHEN, CDR2 SYDVKM. Here the CDR3 DNA reads TGTGCCATCGCAGGCGGGAGCAATCAGCCCCAGCATTTT. Protein sequence: CAIAGGSNQPQHF.

This clonotype was found a few times. V usage is TRBV6-2 or TRBV6-3 and J usage is TRBJ1-5, with D tentatively TRBD1 (6 bases). CDR3 length equals 16 residues. Germline loops: CDR1 MNHEY, CDR2 SVGEGT. The V gene lost 0 bases and the J gene lost 1 base, with 10 bases spanning the gap. The CDR3 sequence: CASSYSKGGSNQPQHF. DNA for the CDR3: TGTGCCAGCAGTTACTCGAAGGGGGGAAGCAATCAGCCCCAGCATTTT.

This chain joins TRBV20-1 and TRBJ2-4; a weak D match, TRBD2 (7 bases). The CDR3 consists of 15 residues. V was shortened by 5 bases and J by 9 bases, with 23 bases between the two germline ends. The V gene's germline CDR1 is DFQATT and CDR2 SNEGSKA (reference sequence). CDR3 bases: TGCAGTGCTCCCGAGGGGGGGGCATCCGGTCCCATTCAGTACTTC. Amino acid sequence: CSAPEGGASGPIQYF.

This clonotype occurred many times. The chain is built from TRBV6-5 and TRBJ1-1, with D tentatively TRBD1 (6 bases). There are 15 residues in the CDR3. Trimming shortened V by 7 bases and J by 4 bases, and 19 bases separated the two germline ends. In germline, CDR1 is MNHEY, CDR2 SVGAGI. CDR3 DNA: TGTGCCAGCATTTTATACAGGGCGGGGGGCACTGAAGCTTTCTTT. Translation gives CASILYRAGGTEAFF.

This clonotype was seen only a few times. The chain has TRBV7-9 and TRBJ2-3; 10 bases are a match to TRBD2. V shed 5 bases and J 4 bases; nucleotides not matched to a gene: 3. Germline values: CDR1 SEHNR, CDR2 FQNEAQ (reference sequence). This CDR3 region has 14 residues. CDR3 sequence: CASSQREGPDTQYF. The CDR3 bases are TGTGCCAGCAGCCAGCGGGAGGGCCCAGATACGCAGTATTTT.

This clonotype was seen many times. The V call is TRBV5-4, the J call TRBJ2-1, with 8 bases that match TRBD1. Germline CDR1 SGHNT, CDR2 YYREEE (reference sequence). The CDR3 spans 17 residues. V was clipped by 2 bases and J by 7 bases; unmatched bases: 14. CDR3 DNA: TGTGCCAGCAGCTTCGAGACGATCGGACAGGGAAGGAATGAGCAGTTCTTC. Its translation is CASSFETIGQGRNEQFF.